The next 18 T cell receptor beta chains were all read from a single sample in a study of control samples from healthy donors and cancer patients. Sequencing was performed with immunoSEQ multiplex PCR; in TCRdb, only in-frame clones are kept and a portion is missing. The table has about 150,000 clones, roughly 94% seen once. Material for sequencing was blood. The source of these receptors is a man aged 35 to 55 in good health.

The V gene is TRBV9, the J gene TRBJ1-4; D gene unclear. The CDR3 spans 15 residues. Germline V gene data show CDR1 as SGDLS and CDR2 as YYNGEE. V was cut by 0 bases and J by 6 bases, with 12 bases left in between. CDR3 DNA: TGTGCCAGCAGCGTAGGTGGAGCGGGCGATGAAAAACTGTTTTTT. Its translation: CASSVGGAGDEKLFF.

The CDR3 bases are TGTGCCAGCAGCCCAATCGGACTTAATGAAAAACTGTTTTTT. Protein sequence: CASSPIGLNEKLFF. The rearrangement uses TRBV6-5 and TRBJ1-4, with unresolved D. From germline, CDR1 is MNHEY and CDR2 SVGAGI. Trimming took 6 bases from V and 4 from J, leaving 12 bases between them. This CDR3 spans 14 amino acids.

The chain uses TRBV5-4 and TRBJ2-7; tentatively, D is TRBD2 (5 bases). CDR1 and CDR2 (germline): SGHNT, YYREEE (reference sequence). V lost 4 bases and J lost 4, with 15 bases in between. CDR3 length equals 14 residues. This chain's CDR3 is CASSTREGSYEQYF. The CDR3 coding sequence is TGTGCCAGCAGCACCCGGGAAGGGTCGTACGAGCAGTACTTC.

The genes are TRBV6-6 and TRBJ1-5; 8 positions agree with TRBD1. J was trimmed by 8 bases and V by 1 base; bases with no gene match: 1. This CDR3 comprises 13 residues. Looked up from germline, CDR1 is MNHNY and CDR2 is SVGAGI (reference sequence). The CDR3 bases are TGTGCCAGCAGTTACTACAGGGGGGAGCCCCAGCATTTT. Amino acids: CASSYYRGEPQHF.

The chain is built from TRBV12-5 and TRBJ1-1, with D possibly being TRBD1 (5 bases). The V gene's germline CDR1 is LGHNT and CDR2 FRNRAP. The CDR3 spans 17 residues. V was pared by 5 bases and J by 3 bases, with 22 bases between. The CDR3: CASGPLGGAGFYTEAFF. For the CDR3, the DNA is TGTGCTAGTGGTCCCCTCGGGGGAGCAGGGTTCTACACTGAAGCTTTCTTT.

This rearrangement joins TRBV29-1 to TRBJ1-2; D call uncertain. Trimming left V 7 bases short and J 7 bases short, with 19 bases between. The CDR3 length is 13 residues. The germline CDR1 and CDR2 sequences are SQVTM and ANQGSEA. The CDR3 reads CSAARPRVGGYTF. In DNA form, the CDR3 reads TGCAGCGCCGCCCGACCTAGGGTAGGTGGCTACACCTTC.

The J gene is TRBJ2-7, the V gene TRBV7-9; 11 bases match TRBD2. The V segment lost 1 base and the J segment 0 bases; nucleotides outside the gene matches: 8. Germline assignment: CDR1 SEHNR and CDR2 FQNEAQ (reference sequence). The CDR3 spans 18 residues. Written as DNA, the CDR3 is TGTGCCAGCAGCTTAGGGGGGACTAGCGGAAAGAGCTCCTACGAGCAGTACTTC. Amino acids: CASSLGGTSGKSSYEQYF.

V and J are TRBV28 and TRBJ1-5, with a tentative D call TRBD1 (5 bases). This CDR3 contains 14 residues. CDR1 MDHEN and CDR2 SYDVKM come from the germline V gene. Deletions cut 6 bases from V and 5 bases from J, with 14 bases between. CDR3 coding DNA: TGTGCCAGCAGCCCGGGACGGAGCTATCAGCCCCAGCATTTT. Its translation: CASSPGRSYQPQHF.

The chain employs TRBV6-6 and TRBJ1-2, with TRBD1 matching 8 bases. V trimming: 5 bases; J trimming: 7 bases; junction bases outside the gene matches: 12. Germline V gives CDR1 MNHNY, CDR2 SVGAGI (reference sequence). CDR3 length: 15 residues. CDR3 protein: CASSPGSTGATGYTF. The CDR3 DNA follows: TGTGCCAGCAGTCCGGGGTCGACAGGGGCGACTGGCTACACCTTC.

The chain carries TRBV15 and TRBJ2-5, with D possibly matching TRBD1 (6 bases). V was trimmed by 3 bases and J by 6 bases, leaving 11 bases between them. The length of the CDR3 is 13 residues. Looked up from germline, CDR1 is LNHNV and CDR2 is YYDKDF (reference sequence). CDR3 region: CATSSRGLKTQYF. CDR3 sequence (DNA): TGTGCCACCAGCAGCAGGGGTTTGAAGACCCAGTACTTC.

The chain uses TRBV6-5 and TRBJ2-7; a possible D gene is TRBD1 (5 bases). V gave up 2 bases and J gave up 1 base, with 6 bases separating them. CDR1 MNHEY and CDR2 SVGAGI come from the germline V gene. This CDR3 region has 13 residues. The CDR3 protein is CASSYRQSYEQYF. CDR3 nucleotides: TGTGCCAGCAGTTACAGACAGTCCTACGAGCAGTACTTC.

The chain uses TRBV24-1 and TRBJ2-3; 10 nucleotides line up with TRBD2. The CDR3 is made up of 16 amino acids. V was pared by 4 bases and J by 0 bases, with 3 bases of the junction left unmatched. Per the germline V gene, CDR1 is KGHDR and CDR2 is SFDVKD. CDR3 sequence: CATSDPSGGSTDTQYF. The CDR3, as DNA: TGTGCCACCAGTGACCCTAGCGGGGGTAGCACAGATACGCAGTATTTT.

This clone showed up just once. This rearrangement joins TRBV5-1 to TRBJ2-3; 13 nucleotides agree with TRBD2. Germline lookup yields CDR1 SGHRS and CDR2 YFSETQ. The CDR3 contains 18 residues. The J segment lost 0 bases and the V segment lost 2 bases, leaving 6 bases of the junction unmatched. CDR3 sequence reads: CASSFVGLAGRSTDTQYF. The CDR3 DNA reads TGCGCCAGCAGCTTTGTGGGACTAGCGGGGAGAAGCACAGATACGCAGTATTTT.

This clone was detected only once. The rearrangement links TRBV12-5 to TRBJ2-1; D is perhaps TRBD1 (5 bases). Trimming took off 5 bases at V and 3 bases at J, with 14 bases between the two ends. The germline CDR1 and CDR2 sequences are LGHNT and FRNRAP. The length of the CDR3 is 15 residues. CDR3 DNA sequence: TGTGCTAGTGGTCGGACACCTAACCTCTACAATGAGCAGTTCTTC. Translated, it gives CASGRTPNLYNEQFF.

This chain uses TRBV4-1 with TRBJ2-7; 7 bases are a match to TRBD1. The CDR3 runs to 15 residues. Losses at the gene ends were 0 bases for V and 3 bases for J; bases not matched to a gene: 5. Germline CDR1 MGHRA, CDR2 YSYEKL. Written as DNA, the CDR3 is TGCGCCAGCAGCCAAGAAGGGGACAGTTACTACGAGCAGTACTTC. Amino acid sequence: CASSQEGDSYYEQYF.

The V call is TRBV9, the J call TRBJ2-2; weak D call: TRBD2 (6 bases). There are 17 residues in the CDR3. Between the trimmed V and J ends, which lost 1 base and 2 bases, there was a span of 15 bases. Germline V CDR1 and CDR2: SGDLS, YYNGEE. For the CDR3, the DNA is TGTGCCAGCAGCGTAAACCCCCGGGACTCCAACACCGGGGAGCTGTTTTTT. Translation: CASSVNPRDSNTGELFF.

The rearrangement links TRBV20-1 to TRBJ2-7; D not resolved. The CDR3 sequence is 11 residues long. Trimming removed 4 bases at V and 7 bases at J, with 11 bases between. Germline assignment: CDR1 DFQATT and CDR2 SNEGSKA (reference sequence). CDR3 amino acids: CSATLKQEQYF. In DNA form, the CDR3 reads TGCAGTGCTACGTTAAAACAGGAGCAGTACTTC.

The chain carries TRBV30 and TRBJ2-2; D not resolved. Germline lookup yields CDR1 GTSNPN and CDR2 SVGIG (reference sequence). This CDR3 has 14 residues. V lost 0 bases, J lost 6 bases, and 11 bases lay in between. CDR3 amino acids: CAWSVQSRAGELFF. In nucleotides, the CDR3 is TGTGCCTGGAGTGTACAGTCAAGGGCCGGGGAGCTGTTTTTT.